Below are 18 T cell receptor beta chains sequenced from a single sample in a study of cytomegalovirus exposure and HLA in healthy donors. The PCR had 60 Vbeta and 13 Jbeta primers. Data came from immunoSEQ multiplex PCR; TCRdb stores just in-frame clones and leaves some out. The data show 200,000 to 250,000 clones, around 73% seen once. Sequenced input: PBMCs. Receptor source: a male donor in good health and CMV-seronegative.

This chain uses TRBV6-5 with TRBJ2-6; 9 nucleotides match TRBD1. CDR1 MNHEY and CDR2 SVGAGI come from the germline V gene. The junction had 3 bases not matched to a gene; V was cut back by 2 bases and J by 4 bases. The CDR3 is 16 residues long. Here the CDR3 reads CASSYNRGLGANVLTF. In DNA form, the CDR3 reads TGTGCCAGCAGTTACAACAGGGGGCTGGGGGCCAACGTCCTGACTTTC.

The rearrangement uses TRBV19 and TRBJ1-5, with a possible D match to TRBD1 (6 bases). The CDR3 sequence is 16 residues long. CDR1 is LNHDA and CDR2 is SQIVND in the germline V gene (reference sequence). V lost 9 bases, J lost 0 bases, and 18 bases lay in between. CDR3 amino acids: CASKGQPNYSNQPQHF. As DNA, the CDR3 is TGTGCCAGCAAAGGACAGCCCAACTATAGCAATCAGCCCCAGCATTTT. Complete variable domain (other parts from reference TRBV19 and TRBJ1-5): DGGITQSPKYLFRKEGQNVTLSCEQNLNHDAMYWYRQDPGQGLRLIYYSQIVNDFQKGDIAEGYSVSREKKESFPLTVTSAQKNPTAFYLCASKGQPNYSNQPQHFGDGTRLSIL.

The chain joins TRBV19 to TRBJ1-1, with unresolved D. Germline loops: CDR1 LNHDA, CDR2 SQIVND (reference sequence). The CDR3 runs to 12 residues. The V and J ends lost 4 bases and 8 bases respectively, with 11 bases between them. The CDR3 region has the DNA TGTGCCAGTAGTAGAGGAAGCACGGAAGCTTTCTTT. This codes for CASSRGSTEAFF.

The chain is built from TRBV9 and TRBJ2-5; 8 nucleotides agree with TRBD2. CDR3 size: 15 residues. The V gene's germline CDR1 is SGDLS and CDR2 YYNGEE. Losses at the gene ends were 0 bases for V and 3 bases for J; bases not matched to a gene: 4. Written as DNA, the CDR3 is TGTGCCAGCAGCGTAGGAACTAGCGGAAAAGAGACCCAGTACTTC. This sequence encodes CASSVGTSGKETQYF.

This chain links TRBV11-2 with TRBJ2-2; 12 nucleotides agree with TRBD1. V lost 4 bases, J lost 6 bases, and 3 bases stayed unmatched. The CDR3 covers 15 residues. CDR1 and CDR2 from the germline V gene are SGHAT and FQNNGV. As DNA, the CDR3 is TGTGCCAGCAGCTCCGGGACAGGGGGCTCCGGGGAGCTGTTTTTT. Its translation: CASSSGTGGSGELFF.

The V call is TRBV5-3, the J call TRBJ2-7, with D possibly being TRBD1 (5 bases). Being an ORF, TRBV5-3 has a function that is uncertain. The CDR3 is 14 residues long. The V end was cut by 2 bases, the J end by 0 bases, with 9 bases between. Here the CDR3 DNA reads TGTGCCAGAAGCTTTCCGACAGACTCCTACGAGCAGTACTTC. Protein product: CARSFPTDSYEQYF.

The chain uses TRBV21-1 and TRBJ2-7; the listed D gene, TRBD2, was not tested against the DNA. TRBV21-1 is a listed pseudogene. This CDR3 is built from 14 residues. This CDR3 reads CASWGGASSYEQYF. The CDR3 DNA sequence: TGTGCCAGCTGGGGGGGGGCTAGCTCCTACGAGCAGTACTTC.

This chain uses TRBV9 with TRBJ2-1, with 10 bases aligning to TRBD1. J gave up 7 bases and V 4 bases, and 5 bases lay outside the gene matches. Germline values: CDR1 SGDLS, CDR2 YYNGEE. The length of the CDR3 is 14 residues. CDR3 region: CASSPGQGSNEQFF. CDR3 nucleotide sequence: TGTGCCAGCAGCCCGGGACAGGGGAGTAATGAGCAGTTCTTC.

CDR3 region: CASSPRDRGGEQYF. The CDR3 DNA is TGCGCCAGCAGCCCCCGGGACAGGGGCGGCGAGCAGTACTTC. This chain joins TRBV5-1 and TRBJ2-5, with TRBD1 matching over 10 bases. The DNA matches TRBJ2-7 better at its end, which makes the J call doubtful. In germline, CDR1 is SGHRS, CDR2 YFSETQ. This CDR3 spans 14 amino acids.

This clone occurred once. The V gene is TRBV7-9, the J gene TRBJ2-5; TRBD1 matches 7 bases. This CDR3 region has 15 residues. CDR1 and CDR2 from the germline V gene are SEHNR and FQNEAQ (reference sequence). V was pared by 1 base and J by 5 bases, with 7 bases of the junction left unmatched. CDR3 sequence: CASSLGFGTAETQYF. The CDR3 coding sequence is TGTGCCAGCAGCTTAGGCTTCGGGACAGCGGAGACCCAGTACTTC.

CDR3 coding DNA: TGTGCCAGAAGCCCGAGGACTCCCCGGAAGGCTTTCTTT. It specifies CARSPRTPRKAFF. The rearrangement uses TRBV5-3 and TRBJ1-1; unclear D gene. TRBV5-3 is known as an ORF, though its function is uncertain. Between the trimmed V and J ends, which lost 4 bases and 11 bases, there was a span of 18 bases. This CDR3 comprises 13 residues.

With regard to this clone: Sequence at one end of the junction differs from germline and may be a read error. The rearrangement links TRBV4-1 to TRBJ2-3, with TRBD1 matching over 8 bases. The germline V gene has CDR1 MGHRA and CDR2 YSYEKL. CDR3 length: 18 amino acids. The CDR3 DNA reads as TGCGCCAGCAGCCAGGATATCAGGGCAGGGGGCTACACAAATACGCAGTATTTT. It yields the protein CASSQDIRAGGYTNTQYF.

The CDR3 protein is CASSLDRAEQFF. The CDR3 DNA reads as TGTGCCAGCAGCCTCGACAGGGCGGAGCAGTTCTTC. V and J are TRBV6-6 and TRBJ2-1; TRBD1 agrees at 7 bases. The CDR3 covers 12 residues. CDR1 and CDR2 from the germline V gene are MNHNY and SVGAGI (reference sequence). V lost 6 bases to trimming and J lost 10 bases; unmatched junction nucleotides: 6.

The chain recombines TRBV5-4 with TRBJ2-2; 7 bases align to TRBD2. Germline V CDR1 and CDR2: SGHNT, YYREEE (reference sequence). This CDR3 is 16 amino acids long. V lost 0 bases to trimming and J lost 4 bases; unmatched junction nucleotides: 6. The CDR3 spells CASSLGAGALTGELFF. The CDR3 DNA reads TGTGCCAGCAGCTTGGGGGCGGGAGCCCTCACCGGGGAGCTGTTTTTT.

The CDR3 region has the DNA TGTGCCAGCAGTGTAAGGCTGAACAGTGCTGGCTACACCTTC. Amino acids: CASSVRLNSAGYTF. The genes are TRBV2 and TRBJ1-2; D not resolved. Germline V gene sequence: CDR1 SNHLY, CDR2 FYNNEI. The germline V and J ends were trimmed by 4 bases and 7 bases, with 16 bases remaining between them. This CDR3 region has 14 residues.

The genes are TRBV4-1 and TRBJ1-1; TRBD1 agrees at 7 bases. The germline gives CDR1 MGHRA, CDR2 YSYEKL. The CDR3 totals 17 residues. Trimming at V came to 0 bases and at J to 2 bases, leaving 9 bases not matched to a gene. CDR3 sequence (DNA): TGCGCCAGCAGCCAAGATCCCCTGACAGGGAGCAACACTGAAGCTTTCTTT. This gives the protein CASSQDPLTGSNTEAFF.

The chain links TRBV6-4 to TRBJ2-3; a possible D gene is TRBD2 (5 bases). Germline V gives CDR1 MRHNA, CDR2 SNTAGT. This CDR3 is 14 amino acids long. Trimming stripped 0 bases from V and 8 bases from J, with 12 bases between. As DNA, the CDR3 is TGTGCCAGCAGTGACTCGACCGAGAGCGGTACGCAGTATTTT. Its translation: CASSDSTESGTQYF.

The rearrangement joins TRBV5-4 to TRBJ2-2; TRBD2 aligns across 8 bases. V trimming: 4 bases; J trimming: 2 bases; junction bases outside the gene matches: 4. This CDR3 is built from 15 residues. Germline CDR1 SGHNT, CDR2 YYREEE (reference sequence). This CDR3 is CASSPSGGNTGELFF. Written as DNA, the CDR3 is TGTGCCAGCAGCCCGAGCGGGGGCAACACCGGGGAGCTGTTTTTT.